The next 26 T cell receptor beta chains were all read from a single sample in a study of T cells in Graves' hyperthyroidism and ophthalmopathy. There were TCR beta CDR3 regions amplified from RNA transcripts. The HTBI primer set served for first-round RT-PCR of the TCR CDR3. TCRdb itself ran the multiplex PCR reads through MiXCR, one entry per CDR3 protein. The profile covers about 700,000 distinct CDR3 sequences, with approximately 15% appearing a single time and more than 8.5% taken by the ten largest. The sample was blood. The receptor source for this set is a woman aged 18-29 years with Graves' hyperthyroidism.

V gene TRBV25-1 combines with J gene TRBJ2-2; TRBD1 agrees at 7 bases. CDR1 MGHDK and CDR2 SYGVNS come from the germline V gene. CDR3 length: 14 residues. The junction had 8 bases not matched to a gene; V was cut back by 8 bases and J by 5 bases. The CDR3 coding sequence is TGTGCCAGCGAGGGGGCCTTGGCGACCGGGGAGCTGTTTTTT. Protein sequence: CASEGALATGELFF.

This clonotype was counted many times. The chain links TRBV20-1 to TRBJ2-7, with 9 bases fitting TRBD1. From germline, CDR1 is DFQATT and CDR2 SNEGSKA (reference sequence). The CDR3 totals 14 residues. The V segment lost 6 bases and the J segment 4 bases; nucleotides outside the gene matches: 10. In nucleotides, the CDR3 is TGCAGTGCGACGCCGGGACAGGGTGGGTACGAGCAGTACTTC. It encodes CSATPGQGGYEQYF.

This clonotype showed up many times. Germline is not matched at one junction end, which may reflect a read error. J is TRBJ2-7 and V is TRBV11-2; D is possibly TRBD2 (6 bases). The germline V gene encodes CDR1 SGHAT and CDR2 FQNNGV. CDR3 length: 15 residues. The CDR3 region is CASSSGGTVSCEQYF. CDR3 nucleotides: TGTGCCAGCAGCTCGGGCGGGACTGTATCCTGCGAGCAGTACTTC.

The chain carries TRBV7-2 and TRBJ1-5; D gene ambiguous. CDR1 SGHTA and CDR2 FQGNSA come from the germline V gene. The CDR3 totals 14 residues. Trimming stripped 7 bases from V and 0 bases from J, with 10 bases between. The chain's CDR3 is CASKGRNSNQPQHF. DNA for the CDR3: TGTGCCAGCAAGGGCAGGAATAGCAATCAGCCCCAGCATTTT. Looking up the rest from reference TRBV7-2 and TRBJ1-5 gives the full variable domain: GAGVSQSPSNKVTEKGKDVELRCDPISGHTALYWYRQSLGQGLEFLIYFQGNSAPDKSGLPSDRFSAERTGGSVSTLTIQRTQQEDSAVYLCASKGRNSNQPQHFGDGTRLSIL.

This clonotype was seen a few times. The genes are TRBV24-1 and TRBJ2-1, with no clear D. Germline CDR1 KGHDR, CDR2 SFDVKD. The CDR3 has 13 residues. Trimming shortened V by 0 bases and J by 5 bases, and 4 bases separated the two germline ends. CDR3 in amino acids: CATSDLRDNEQFF. The CDR3 DNA is TGTGCCACCAGTGATTTGCGGGACAATGAGCAGTTCTTC.

This clonotype was detected a few times. The chain carries TRBV6-1 and TRBJ1-1, with 8 positions matching TRBD1. CDR1 is MNHNS and CDR2 is SASEGT in the germline V gene. With 5 bases clipped from V and 7 bases from J, the junction kept 6 bases outside the gene matches. CDR3 size: 13 residues. DNA for the CDR3: TGTGCCAGCAGTTTGGACAGGGAGGGTGAAGCTTTCTTT. Translation gives CASSLDREGEAFF.

This clonotype was observed at least ten times. The chain combines TRBV3-1 with TRBJ1-5; 7 bases align to TRBD1. CDR1 is LGHDT and CDR2 is YNNKEL in the germline V gene (reference sequence). With 5 bases clipped from V and 3 bases from J, the junction kept 7 bases outside the gene matches. There are 15 residues in the CDR3. The CDR3 reads CASSAVRGDNQPQHF. For the CDR3, the DNA is TGTGCCAGCAGCGCTGTCAGGGGGGACAATCAGCCCCAGCATTTT. Complete variable domain (other parts from reference TRBV3-1 and TRBJ1-5): DTAVSQTPKYLVTQMGNDKSIKCEQNLGHDTMYWYKQDSKKFLKIMFSYNNKELIINETVPNRFSPKSPDKAHLNLHINSLELGDSAVYFCASSAVRGDNQPQHFGDGTRLSIL.

The chain couples TRBV27 to TRBJ2-6; 8 nucleotides match TRBD1. The CDR3 has 18 residues. Trimming cost V 3 bases and J 0 bases; bases outside gene matches: 7. Germline CDR1 reads MNHEY; CDR2 reads SMNVEV (reference sequence). CDR3 in amino acids: CASSLTGADPSGANVLTF. In nucleotides, the CDR3 is TGTGCCAGCAGTTTGACAGGGGCTGACCCCTCTGGGGCCAACGTCCTGACTTTC.

This clonotype was detected many times. J is TRBJ1-2 and V is TRBV30; 8 positions agree with TRBD1. This CDR3 is 15 amino acids long. After removal of 3 bases from V and 3 bases from J, the junction contained 9 bases not matched to a gene. Germline values: CDR1 GTSNPN, CDR2 SVGIG (reference sequence). Here the CDR3 DNA reads TGTGCCTGGAGCCAACGTGAGACAGGGGACTATGGCTACACCTTC. This gives the protein CAWSQRETGDYGYTF.

This clonotype appeared many times. V is TRBV2 and J is TRBJ1-1; a weak D match, TRBD1 (5 bases). In germline, CDR1 is SNHLY, CDR2 FYNNEI. V was trimmed by 8 bases and J by 5 bases, leaving 15 bases between them. The CDR3 length is 13 residues. The CDR3 is CASSRDGGTEAFF. The CDR3 DNA is TGTGCCAGCTCTCGCGATGGGGGAACTGAAGCTTTCTTT.

This clonotype was picked up many times. The V call is TRBV6-1, the J call TRBJ2-7; 9 nucleotides align to TRBD2. The V gene's germline CDR1 is MNHNS and CDR2 SASEGT. With 0 bases clipped from V and 9 bases from J, the junction kept 15 bases outside the gene matches. The CDR3 is 17 amino acids. This CDR3 is CASSEAGEAGGQSLQYF. CDR3 nucleotides: TGTGCCAGCAGTGAAGCGGGGGAAGCGGGGGGCCAAAGCCTGCAGTACTTC.

This clonotype was found a few times. The chain couples TRBV9 to TRBJ2-2; 10 nucleotides align to TRBD2. The CDR3 totals 16 residues. Germline assignment: CDR1 SGDLS and CDR2 YYNGEE. J gave up 5 bases and V 3 bases, and 7 bases lay outside the gene matches. The DNA for the CDR3 is TGTGCCAGCAGCGGACCTAGCGGGAGAAGAACCGGGGAGCTGTTTTTT. This encodes CASSGPSGRRTGELFF.

J is TRBJ1-2 and V is TRBV19; D is perhaps TRBD1 (6 bases). The V end lost 0 bases, the J end lost 2 bases, and 10 bases lay between the germline ends. This CDR3 is 15 amino acids long. Germline CDR1 LNHDA, CDR2 SQIVND (reference sequence). The CDR3 is CASSIEYRDNYGYTF. CDR3 DNA: TGTGCCAGTAGTATAGAGTACAGGGACAACTATGGCTACACCTTC.

Ten or more counts support this clonotype. The chain carries TRBV11-1 and TRBJ2-7; 7 nucleotides match TRBD1. Looked up from germline, CDR1 is SGHAT and CDR2 is FQDESV (reference sequence). V lost 5 bases to trimming and J lost 6 bases; unmatched junction nucleotides: 4. The CDR3 runs to 12 residues. Here the CDR3 DNA reads TGTGCCAGCAGCCGAAGGACAGGCGAGCAGTACTTC. This encodes CASSRRTGEQYF.

J is TRBJ2-1 and V is TRBV6-5; maybe TRBD1 (6 bases). V was pared by 0 bases and J by 10 bases, with 13 bases between. This CDR3 region has 14 residues. CDR1 is MNHEY and CDR2 is SVGAGI in the germline V gene. The CDR3 region is CASSYSPGVYEQFF. The CDR3 DNA follows: TGTGCCAGCAGTTACTCCCCAGGGGTATACGAGCAGTTCTTC.

This clonotype was observed many times. The rearrangement links TRBV3-1 to TRBJ2-1; D uncertain. The CDR3 runs to 12 residues. Germline V gene sequence: CDR1 LGHDT, CDR2 YNNKEL (reference sequence). V gave up 0 bases and J gave up 12 bases, with 9 bases separating them. The DNA for the CDR3 is TGTGCCAGCAGCCAAGATTTGAGCGTGCAGTTCTTC. Protein: CASSQDLSVQFF.

This clonotype was detected ten times or more. V usage is TRBV5-4 and J usage is TRBJ2-5; 12 bases match TRBD2. The CDR3 is made up of 17 amino acids. With 1 base clipped from V and 4 bases from J, the junction kept 8 bases outside the gene matches. CDR1 is SGHNT, CDR2 YYREEE, per germline (reference sequence). The CDR3 DNA reads as TGTGCCAGCAGCTTGAAAAGACTAGCGGGAGTGGGAGAGACCCAGTACTTC. This translates into CASSLKRLAGVGETQYF.

The chain is built from TRBV29-1 and TRBJ2-3; 8 nucleotides align to TRBD1. Germline trimming cut 7 bases from V and 0 bases from J; bases unmatched to any gene: 9. This CDR3 spans 15 amino acids. The germline V gene encodes CDR1 SQVTM and CDR2 ANQGSEA. CDR3 protein: CSALAWTGSTDTQYF. CDR3 nucleotides: TGCAGCGCCCTGGCCTGGACAGGGAGCACAGATACGCAGTATTTT.

This rearrangement joins TRBV29-1 to TRBJ1-2; no clear D. The V gene's germline CDR1 is SQVTM and CDR2 ANQGSEA. The CDR3 runs to 12 residues. V lost 6 bases and J 0 bases, leaving 8 bases between the germline ends. This chain's CDR3 is CSVGIPNYGYTF. The CDR3 coding sequence is TGCAGCGTCGGGATTCCTAACTATGGCTACACCTTC.

In its sample, this clonotype was seen many times. The V and J genes are TRBV6-2 or TRBV6-3 and TRBJ2-5; D uncertain. Trimming shortened V by 2 bases and J by 0 bases, and 7 bases separated the two germline ends. The germline gives CDR1 MNHEY, CDR2 SVGEGT. The CDR3 is 14 residues long. The CDR3 DNA reads as TGTGCCAGCAGTTACCGTCATTACCAAGAGACCCAGTACTTC. Translation: CASSYRHYQETQYF.

A few counts support this clonotype. This chain joins TRBV4-1 and TRBJ2-2; weak D call: TRBD2 (5 bases). The length of the CDR3 is 13 residues. The ends were cut back, 0 bases at V and 9 bases at J, with 8 bases in the middle. Germline V gene data show CDR1 as MGHRA and CDR2 as YSYEKL. CDR3: CASSQDEGWELFF. The DNA of the CDR3 is TGCGCCAGCAGCCAAGATGAGGGCTGGGAGCTGTTTTTT.

This clonotype has at least ten counts. The genes are TRBV6-2 or TRBV6-3 and TRBJ2-5, with D perhaps TRBD1 (5 bases). Trimming left V 2 bases short and J 1 base short, with 8 bases between. The germline V gene encodes CDR1 MNHEY and CDR2 SVGEGT. The CDR3 sequence is 14 residues long. Here the CDR3 reads CASSYPDSQETQYF. CDR3 bases: TGTGCCAGCAGTTACCCCGACAGCCAAGAGACCCAGTACTTC.

This clonotype was recorded at least ten times. The chain employs TRBV18 and TRBJ1-4; D remains unclear. Germline CDR1 reads KGHSH; CDR2 reads LQKENI. The CDR3 loop spans 12 amino acids. The V and J ends lost 2 bases and 2 bases respectively, with 0 bases between them. The CDR3 DNA sequence: TGTGCCAGCTCACCAACTAATGAAAAACTGTTTTTT. Translation gives CASSPTNEKLFF.

This rearrangement joins TRBV6-1 to TRBJ2-7, with a possible D match to TRBD1 (6 bases). The germline V and J ends were trimmed by 7 bases and 3 bases, with 10 bases remaining between them. The germline gives CDR1 MNHNS, CDR2 SASEGT. The CDR3 has 12 residues. The CDR3 sequence is CASKGGNYEQYF. The CDR3 DNA is TGTGCCAGCAAAGGGGGAAACTACGAGCAGTACTTC.

This clonotype occurred many times. The chain joins TRBV7-8 to TRBJ2-3; D is unclear. Trimming shortened V by 1 base and J by 4 bases, and 18 bases separated the two germline ends. In germline, CDR1 is SGHVS, CDR2 FQNEAQ. The length of the CDR3 is 17 residues. In DNA form, the CDR3 reads TGTGCCAGCAGCTTAGACCTCTTCGGGCCAAGGCCAGATACGCAGTATTTT. This codes for CASSLDLFGPRPDTQYF.

This clonotype was seen ten or more times. The chain uses TRBV7-3 and TRBJ2-1, with TRBD1 as a possible D gene (7 bases). The germline V and J ends were trimmed by 4 bases and 5 bases, with 15 bases remaining between them. Germline CDR1 SGHTA, CDR2 FQGTGA. CDR3 length equals 15 residues. The CDR3 region is CASSWGDRPHNEQFF. The CDR3 nucleotides are TGTGCCAGCAGCTGGGGGGACAGACCTCACAATGAGCAGTTCTTC. The full variable domain, completed using reference TRBV7-3 and TRBJ2-1, is GAGVSQTPSNKVTEKGKYVELRCDPISGHTALYWYRQSLGQGPEFLIYFQGTGAADDSGLPNDRFFAVRPEGSVSTLKIQRTERGDSAVYLCASSWGDRPHNEQFFGPGTRLTVL.